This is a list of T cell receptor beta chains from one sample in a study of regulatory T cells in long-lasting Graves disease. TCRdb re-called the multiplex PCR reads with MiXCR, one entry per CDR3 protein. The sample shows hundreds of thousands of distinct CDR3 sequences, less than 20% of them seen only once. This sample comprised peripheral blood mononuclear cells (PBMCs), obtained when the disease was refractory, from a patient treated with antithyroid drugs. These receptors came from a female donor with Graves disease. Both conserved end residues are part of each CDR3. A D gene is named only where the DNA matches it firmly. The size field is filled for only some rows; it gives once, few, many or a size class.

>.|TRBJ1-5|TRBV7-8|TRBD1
TGTGCCAGCAGCTTACGCGACAGGGTCAGTCAGCCCCAGCATTTT
CASSLRDRVSQPQHF
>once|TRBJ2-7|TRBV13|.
TGTGCCAGCAGCTTCGTCGGGAGATACCACGAGCAGTACTTC
CASSFVGRYHEQYF
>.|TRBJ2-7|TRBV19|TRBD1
TGTGCCAGTAGTAGGGGACAGGCTCCCATCTCCTACGAGCAGTACTTC
CASSRGQAPISYEQYF
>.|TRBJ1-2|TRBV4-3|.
TGCGCCAGCAGCCAAGAGTGGAGAGCCCCTTGGGGTGGCTACACCTTC
CASSQEWRAPWGGYTF
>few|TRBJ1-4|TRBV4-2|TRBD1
TGTGCCAGCAGCCAGACGCAGGGGGCAAGTGAAAAACTGTTTTTT
CASSQTQGASEKLFF
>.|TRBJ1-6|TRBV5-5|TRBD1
TGTGCCAGCAGCTTAGGGGGACAGGGTTATTCACCCCTCCACTTT
CASSLGGQGYSPLHF
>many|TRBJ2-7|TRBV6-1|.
TGTGCCAGCAAGGGGACGCCGGGCTACGAGCAGTACTTC
CASKGTPGYEQYF
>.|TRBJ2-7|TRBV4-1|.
TGCGCCAGCAGCCAAGGTGGGCGCGAGCAGTACTTC
CASSQGGREQYF
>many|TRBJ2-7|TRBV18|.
TGTGCCAGCTCCCCTACAGGGTACTACGAGCAGTACTTC
CASSPTGYYEQYF
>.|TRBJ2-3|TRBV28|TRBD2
TGTGCCAGCAGTCCCAGTCTGACTAGCGGGAGGGCCGAGAAGTATTTT
CASSPSLTSGRAEKYF
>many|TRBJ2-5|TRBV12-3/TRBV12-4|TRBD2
TGTGCCAGCAGTACCGGGACTAGGTGGTACCAAGAGACCCAGTACTTC
CASSTGTRWYQETQYF
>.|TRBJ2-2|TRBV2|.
TGTACCAGCAGTGAATCCAGTATGGGCGGGGAGCTGTTTTTT
CTSSESSMGGELFF
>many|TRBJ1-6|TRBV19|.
TGTGCCAGTAGAGAGGTGGCAGGTCCTTCACCCCTCCACTTT
CASREVAGPSPLHF